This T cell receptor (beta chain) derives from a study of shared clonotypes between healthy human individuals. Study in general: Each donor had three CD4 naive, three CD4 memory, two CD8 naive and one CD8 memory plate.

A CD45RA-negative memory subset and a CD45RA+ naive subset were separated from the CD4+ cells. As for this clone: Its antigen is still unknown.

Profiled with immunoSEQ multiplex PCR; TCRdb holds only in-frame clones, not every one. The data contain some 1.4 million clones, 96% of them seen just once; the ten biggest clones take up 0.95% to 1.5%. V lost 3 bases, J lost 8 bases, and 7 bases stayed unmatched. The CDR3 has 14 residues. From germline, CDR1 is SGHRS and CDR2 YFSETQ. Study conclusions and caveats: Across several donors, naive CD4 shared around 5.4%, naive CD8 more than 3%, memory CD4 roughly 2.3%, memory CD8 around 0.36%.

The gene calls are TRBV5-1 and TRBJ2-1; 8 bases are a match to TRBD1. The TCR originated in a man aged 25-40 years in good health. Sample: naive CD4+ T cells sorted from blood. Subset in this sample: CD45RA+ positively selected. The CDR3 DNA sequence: TGCGCCAGCAGCTCGCAGGGGGCAGGGGATGAGCAGTTCTTC. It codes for CASSSQGAGDEQFF.